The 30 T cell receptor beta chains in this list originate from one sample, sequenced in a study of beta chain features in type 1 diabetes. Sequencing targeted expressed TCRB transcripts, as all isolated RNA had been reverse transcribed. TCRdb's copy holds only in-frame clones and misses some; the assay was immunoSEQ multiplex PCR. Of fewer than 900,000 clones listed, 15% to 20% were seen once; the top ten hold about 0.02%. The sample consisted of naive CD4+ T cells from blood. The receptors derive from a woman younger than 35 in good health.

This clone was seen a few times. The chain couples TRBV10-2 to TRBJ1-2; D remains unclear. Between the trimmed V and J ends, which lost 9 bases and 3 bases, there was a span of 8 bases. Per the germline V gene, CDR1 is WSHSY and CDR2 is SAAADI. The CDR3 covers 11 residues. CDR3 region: CASRSYYGYTF. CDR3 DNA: TGCGCCAGTCGATCATACTATGGCTACACCTTC.

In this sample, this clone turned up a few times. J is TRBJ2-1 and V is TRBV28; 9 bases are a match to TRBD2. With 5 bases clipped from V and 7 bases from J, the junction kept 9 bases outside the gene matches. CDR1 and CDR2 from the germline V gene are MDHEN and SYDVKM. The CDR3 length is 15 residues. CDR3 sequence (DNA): TGTGCCAGCAGTCTTAGCGGGAGTTTTAGAAATGAGCAGTTCTTC. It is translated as CASSLSGSFRNEQFF.

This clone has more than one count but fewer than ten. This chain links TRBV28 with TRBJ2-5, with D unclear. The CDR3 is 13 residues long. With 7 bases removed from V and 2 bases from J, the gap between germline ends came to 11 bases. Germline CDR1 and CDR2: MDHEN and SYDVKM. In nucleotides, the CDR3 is TGTGCCAGCACCATAGACATACAAGAGACCCAGTACTTC. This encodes CASTIDIQETQYF.

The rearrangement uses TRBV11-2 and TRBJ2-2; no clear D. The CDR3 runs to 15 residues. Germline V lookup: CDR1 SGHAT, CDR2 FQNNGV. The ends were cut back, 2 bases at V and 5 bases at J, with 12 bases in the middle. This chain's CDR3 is CASSLSQLPTGELFF. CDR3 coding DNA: TGTGCCAGCAGCTTAAGTCAGCTACCAACCGGGGAGCTGTTTTTT.

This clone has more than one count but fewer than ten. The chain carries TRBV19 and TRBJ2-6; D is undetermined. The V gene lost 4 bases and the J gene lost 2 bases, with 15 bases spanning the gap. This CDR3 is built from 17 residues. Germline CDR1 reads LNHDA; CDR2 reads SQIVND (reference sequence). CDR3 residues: CASSTETTLAGANVLTF. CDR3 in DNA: TGTGCCAGTAGTACCGAGACAACACTGGCTGGGGCCAACGTCCTGACTTTC.

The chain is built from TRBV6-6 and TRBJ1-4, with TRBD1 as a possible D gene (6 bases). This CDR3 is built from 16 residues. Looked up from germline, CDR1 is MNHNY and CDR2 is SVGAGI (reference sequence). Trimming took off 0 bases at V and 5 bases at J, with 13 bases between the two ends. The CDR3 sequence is CASSYSGHKGNEKLFF. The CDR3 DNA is TGTGCCAGCAGTTACTCGGGACATAAGGGAAATGAAAAACTGTTTTTT.

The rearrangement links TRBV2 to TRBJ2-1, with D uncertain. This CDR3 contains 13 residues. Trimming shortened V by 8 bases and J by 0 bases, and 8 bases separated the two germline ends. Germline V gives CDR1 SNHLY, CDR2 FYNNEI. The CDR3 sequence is CASCESSYNEQFF. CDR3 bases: TGTGCCAGCTGCGAAAGCTCCTACAATGAGCAGTTCTTC. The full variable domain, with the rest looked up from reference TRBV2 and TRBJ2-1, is EPEVTQTPSHQVTQMGQEVILRCVPISNHLYFYWYRQILGQKVEFLVSFYNNEISEKSEIFDDQFSVERPDGSNFTLKIRSTKLEDSAMYFCASCESSYNEQFFGPGTRLTVL.

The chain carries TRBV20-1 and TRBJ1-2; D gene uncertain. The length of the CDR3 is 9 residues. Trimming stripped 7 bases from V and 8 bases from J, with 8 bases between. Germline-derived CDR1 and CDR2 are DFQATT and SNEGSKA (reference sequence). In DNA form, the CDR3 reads TGCAGTGACTCACGAGGCTACACCTTC. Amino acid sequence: CSDSRGYTF.

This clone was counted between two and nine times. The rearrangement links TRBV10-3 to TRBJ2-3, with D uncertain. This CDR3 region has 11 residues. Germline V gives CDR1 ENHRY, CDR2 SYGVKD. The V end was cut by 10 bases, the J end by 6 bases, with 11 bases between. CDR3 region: CATQAVDTQYF. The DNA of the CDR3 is TGTGCCACCCAGGCTGTGGATACGCAGTATTTT.

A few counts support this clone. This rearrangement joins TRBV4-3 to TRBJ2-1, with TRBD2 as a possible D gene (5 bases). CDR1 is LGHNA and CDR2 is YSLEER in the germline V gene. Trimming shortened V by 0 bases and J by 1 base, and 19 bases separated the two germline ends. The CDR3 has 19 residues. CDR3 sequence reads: CASSQDLGPGMLSYNEQFF. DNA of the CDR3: TGCGCCAGCAGCCAAGATCTGGGCCCCGGGATGTTATCCTACAATGAGCAGTTCTTC.

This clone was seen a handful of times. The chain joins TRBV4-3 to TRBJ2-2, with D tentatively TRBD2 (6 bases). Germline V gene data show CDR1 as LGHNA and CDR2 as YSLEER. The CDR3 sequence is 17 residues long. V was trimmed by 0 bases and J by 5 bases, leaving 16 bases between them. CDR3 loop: CASSQDVVGLNTGELFF. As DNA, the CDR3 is TGCGCCAGCAGCCAAGACGTTGTGGGACTTAATACCGGGGAGCTGTTTTTT.

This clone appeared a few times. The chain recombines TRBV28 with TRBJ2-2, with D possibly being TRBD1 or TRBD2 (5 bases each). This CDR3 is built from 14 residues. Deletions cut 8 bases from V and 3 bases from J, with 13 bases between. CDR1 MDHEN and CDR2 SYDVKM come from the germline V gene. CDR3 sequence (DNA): TGTGCCAGCGGGAGCAGGGTGTACACCGGGGAGCTGTTTTTT. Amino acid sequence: CASGSRVYTGELFF.

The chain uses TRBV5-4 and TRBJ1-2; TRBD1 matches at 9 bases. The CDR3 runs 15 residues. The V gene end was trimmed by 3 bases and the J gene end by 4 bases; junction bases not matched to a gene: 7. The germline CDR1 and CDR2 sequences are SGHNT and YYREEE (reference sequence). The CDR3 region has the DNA TGTGCCAGCAGCTCCGGCCGGACAGGGGTCTATGGCTACACCTTC. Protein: CASSSGRTGVYGYTF.

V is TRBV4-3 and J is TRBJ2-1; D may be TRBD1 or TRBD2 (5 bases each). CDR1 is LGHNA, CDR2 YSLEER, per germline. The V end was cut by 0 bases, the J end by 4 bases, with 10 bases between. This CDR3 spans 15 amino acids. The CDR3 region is CASSQEGTSYNEQFF. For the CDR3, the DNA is TGCGCCAGCAGCCAAGAAGGGACCTCGTACAATGAGCAGTTCTTC.

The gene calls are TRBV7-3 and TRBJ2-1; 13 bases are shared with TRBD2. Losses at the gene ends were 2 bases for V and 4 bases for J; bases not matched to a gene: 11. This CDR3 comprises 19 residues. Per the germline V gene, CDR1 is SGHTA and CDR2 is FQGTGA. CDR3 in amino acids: CASSLVGLAGASPYNEQFF. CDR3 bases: TGTGCCAGCAGCTTAGTAGGACTAGCGGGAGCCTCCCCTTACAATGAGCAGTTCTTC. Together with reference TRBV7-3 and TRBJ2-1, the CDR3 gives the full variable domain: GAGVSQTPSNKVTEKGKYVELRCDPISGHTALYWYRQSLGQGPEFLIYFQGTGAADDSGLPNDRFFAVRPEGSVSTLKIQRTERGDSAVYLCASSLVGLAGASPYNEQFFGPGTRLTVL.

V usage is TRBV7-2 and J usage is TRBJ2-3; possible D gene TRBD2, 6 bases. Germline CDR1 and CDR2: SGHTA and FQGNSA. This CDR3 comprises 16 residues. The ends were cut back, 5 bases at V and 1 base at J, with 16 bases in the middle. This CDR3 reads CASSDRTSGGTDTQYF. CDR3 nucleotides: TGTGCCAGCAGCGACCGAACCTCGGGGGGCACAGATACGCAGTATTTT. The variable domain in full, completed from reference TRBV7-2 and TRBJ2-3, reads GAGVSQSPSNKVTEKGKDVELRCDPISGHTALYWYRQSLGQGLEFLIYFQGNSAPDKSGLPSDRFSAERTGGSVSTLTIQRTQQEDSAVYLCASSDRTSGGTDTQYFGPGTRLTVL.

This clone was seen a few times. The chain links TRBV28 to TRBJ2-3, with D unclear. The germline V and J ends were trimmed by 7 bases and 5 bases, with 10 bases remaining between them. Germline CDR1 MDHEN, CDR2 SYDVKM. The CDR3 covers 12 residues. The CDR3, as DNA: TGTGCCAGCACCGGTTCAATAGATACGCAGTATTTT. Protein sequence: CASTGSIDTQYF.

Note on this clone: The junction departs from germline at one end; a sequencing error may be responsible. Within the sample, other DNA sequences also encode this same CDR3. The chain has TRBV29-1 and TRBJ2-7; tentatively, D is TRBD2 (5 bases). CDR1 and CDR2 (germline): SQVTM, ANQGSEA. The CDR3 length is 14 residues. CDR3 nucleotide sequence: TGCAGCGTTGCCCGGACGGACTTCTCCTATGAGCAGTACTTC. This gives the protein CSVARTDFSYEQYF.

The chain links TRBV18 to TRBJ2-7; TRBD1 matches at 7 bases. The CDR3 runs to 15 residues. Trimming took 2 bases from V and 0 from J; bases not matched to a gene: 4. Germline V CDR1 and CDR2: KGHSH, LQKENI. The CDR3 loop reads CASSPGTAISYEQYF. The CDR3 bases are TGTGCCAGCTCACCAGGGACAGCGATCTCCTACGAGCAGTACTTC.

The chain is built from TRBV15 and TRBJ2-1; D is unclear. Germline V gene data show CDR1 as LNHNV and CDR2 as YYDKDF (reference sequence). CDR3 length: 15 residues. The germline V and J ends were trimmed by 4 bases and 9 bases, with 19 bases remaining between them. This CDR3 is CATSTWTTLTSEQFF. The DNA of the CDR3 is TGTGCCACCAGCACTTGGACCACTCTTACTTCTGAGCAGTTCTTC.

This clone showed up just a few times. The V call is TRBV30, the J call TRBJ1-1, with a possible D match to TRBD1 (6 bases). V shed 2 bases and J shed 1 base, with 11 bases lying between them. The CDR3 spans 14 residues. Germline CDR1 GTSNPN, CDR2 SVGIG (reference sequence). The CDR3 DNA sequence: TGTGCCTGGAGTCCCCCGACAGGGAACACTGAAGCTTTCTTT. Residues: CAWSPPTGNTEAFF.

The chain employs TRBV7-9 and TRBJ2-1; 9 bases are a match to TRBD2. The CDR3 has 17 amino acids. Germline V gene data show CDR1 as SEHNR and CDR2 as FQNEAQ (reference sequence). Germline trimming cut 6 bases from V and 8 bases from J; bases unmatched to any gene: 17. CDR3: CASSSGGGSGSFDEQFF. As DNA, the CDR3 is TGTGCCAGCAGTTCAGGAGGTGGTAGCGGGAGTTTCGATGAGCAGTTCTTC.

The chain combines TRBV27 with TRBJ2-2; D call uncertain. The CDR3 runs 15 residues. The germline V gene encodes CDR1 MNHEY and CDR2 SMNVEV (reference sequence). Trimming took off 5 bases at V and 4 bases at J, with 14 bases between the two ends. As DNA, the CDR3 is TGTGCCAGCAGTCGGTTAGTACGCCCCACCGGGGAGCTGTTTTTT. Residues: CASSRLVRPTGELFF.

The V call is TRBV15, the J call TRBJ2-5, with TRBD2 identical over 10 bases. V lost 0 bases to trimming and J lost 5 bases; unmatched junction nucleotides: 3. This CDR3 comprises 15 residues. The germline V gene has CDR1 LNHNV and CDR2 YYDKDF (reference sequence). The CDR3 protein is CATSRDSGRWETQYF. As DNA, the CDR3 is TGTGCCACCAGCAGAGATAGCGGGAGGTGGGAGACCCAGTACTTC.

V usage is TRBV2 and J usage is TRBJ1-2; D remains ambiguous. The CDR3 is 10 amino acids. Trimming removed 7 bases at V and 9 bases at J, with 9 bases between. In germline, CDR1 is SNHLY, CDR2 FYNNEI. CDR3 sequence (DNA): TGTGCCAGCACGGGTAGAAGCTACACCTTC. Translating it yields CASTGRSYTF. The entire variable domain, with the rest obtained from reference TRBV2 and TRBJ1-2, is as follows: EPEVTQTPSHQVTQMGQEVILRCVPISNHLYFYWYRQILGQKVEFLVSFYNNEISEKSEIFDDQFSVERPDGSNFTLKIRSTKLEDSAMYFCASTGRSYTFGSGTRLTVV.

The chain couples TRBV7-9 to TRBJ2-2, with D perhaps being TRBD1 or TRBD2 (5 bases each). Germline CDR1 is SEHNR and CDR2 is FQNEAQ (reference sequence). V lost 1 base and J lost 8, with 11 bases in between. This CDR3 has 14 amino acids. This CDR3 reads CASSLDGGSGELFF. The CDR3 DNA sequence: TGTGCCAGCAGCTTAGATGGGGGATCGGGGGAGCTGTTTTTT.

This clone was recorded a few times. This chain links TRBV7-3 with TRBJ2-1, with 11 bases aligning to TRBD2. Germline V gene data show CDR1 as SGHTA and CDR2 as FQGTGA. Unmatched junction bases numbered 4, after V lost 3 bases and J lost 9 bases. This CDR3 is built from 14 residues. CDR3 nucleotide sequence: TGTGCCAGCAGCTTGGGACTAGCGGTTTCTGAGCAGTTCTTC. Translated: CASSLGLAVSEQFF.

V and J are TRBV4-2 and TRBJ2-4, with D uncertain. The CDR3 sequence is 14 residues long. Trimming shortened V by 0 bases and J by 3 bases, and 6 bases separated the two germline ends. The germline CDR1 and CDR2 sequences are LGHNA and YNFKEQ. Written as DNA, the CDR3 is TGTGCCAGCAGCCAAGAATACAGCAAAAACATTCAGTACTTC. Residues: CASSQEYSKNIQYF.

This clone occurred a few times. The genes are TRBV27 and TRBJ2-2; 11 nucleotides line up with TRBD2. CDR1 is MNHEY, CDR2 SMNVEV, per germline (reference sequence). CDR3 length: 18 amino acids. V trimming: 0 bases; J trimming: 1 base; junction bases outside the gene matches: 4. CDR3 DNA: TGTGCCAGCAGTTTATCGAACCTAGCGGGAGGGAACACCGGGGAGCTGTTTTTT. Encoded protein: CASSLSNLAGGNTGELFF.

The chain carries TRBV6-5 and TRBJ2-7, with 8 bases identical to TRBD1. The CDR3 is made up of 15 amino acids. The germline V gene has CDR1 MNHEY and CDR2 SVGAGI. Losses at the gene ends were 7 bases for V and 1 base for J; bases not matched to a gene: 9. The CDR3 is CASKGGTGTSYEQYF. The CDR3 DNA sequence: TGTGCCAGCAAAGGGGGGACAGGCACTTCCTACGAGCAGTACTTC.